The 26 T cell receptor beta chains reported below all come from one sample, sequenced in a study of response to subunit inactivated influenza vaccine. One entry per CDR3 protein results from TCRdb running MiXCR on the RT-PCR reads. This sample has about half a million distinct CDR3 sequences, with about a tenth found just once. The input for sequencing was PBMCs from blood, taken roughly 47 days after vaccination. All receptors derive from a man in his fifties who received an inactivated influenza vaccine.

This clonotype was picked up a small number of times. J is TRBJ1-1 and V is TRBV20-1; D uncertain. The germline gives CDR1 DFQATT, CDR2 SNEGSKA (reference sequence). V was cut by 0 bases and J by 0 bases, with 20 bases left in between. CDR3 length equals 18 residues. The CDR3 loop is CSARDLEFGGAMNTEAFF. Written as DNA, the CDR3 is TGCAGTGCTAGAGATCTTGAGTTCGGCGGAGCCATGAACACTGAAGCTTTCTTT.

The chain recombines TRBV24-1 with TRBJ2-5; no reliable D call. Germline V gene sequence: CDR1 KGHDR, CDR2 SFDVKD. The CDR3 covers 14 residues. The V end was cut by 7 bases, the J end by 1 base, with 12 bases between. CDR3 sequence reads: CATSHRGTQETQYF. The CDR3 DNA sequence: TGTGCCACCAGCCATAGAGGAACCCAAGAGACCCAGTACTTC.

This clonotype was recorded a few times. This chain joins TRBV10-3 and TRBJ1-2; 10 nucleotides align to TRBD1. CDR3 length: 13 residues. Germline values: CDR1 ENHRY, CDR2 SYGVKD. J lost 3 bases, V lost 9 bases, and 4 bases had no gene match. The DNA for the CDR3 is TGTGCCATAACCGGGACAGGGGACTATGGCTACACCTTC. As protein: CAITGTGDYGYTF.

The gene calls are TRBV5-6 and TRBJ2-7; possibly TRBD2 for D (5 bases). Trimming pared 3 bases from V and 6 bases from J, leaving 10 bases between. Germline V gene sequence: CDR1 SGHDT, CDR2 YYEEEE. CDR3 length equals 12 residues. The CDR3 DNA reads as TGTGCCAGCAGCTCACTAGACGTCGAGCAGTACTTC. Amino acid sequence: CASSSLDVEQYF.

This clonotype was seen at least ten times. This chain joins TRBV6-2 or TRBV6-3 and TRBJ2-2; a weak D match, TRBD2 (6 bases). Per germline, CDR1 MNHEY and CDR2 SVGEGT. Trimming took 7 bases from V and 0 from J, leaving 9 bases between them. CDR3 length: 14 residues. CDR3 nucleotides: TGTGCCAGCACCAGGACTACGAACACCGGGGAGCTGTTTTTT. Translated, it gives CASTRTTNTGELFF.

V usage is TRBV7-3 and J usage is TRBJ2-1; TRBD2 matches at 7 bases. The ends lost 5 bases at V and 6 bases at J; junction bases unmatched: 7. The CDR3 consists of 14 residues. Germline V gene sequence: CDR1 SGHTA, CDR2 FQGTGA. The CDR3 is CASSLGLVGNEQFF. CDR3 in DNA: TGTGCCAGCAGCCTCGGACTAGTAGGCAATGAGCAGTTCTTC.

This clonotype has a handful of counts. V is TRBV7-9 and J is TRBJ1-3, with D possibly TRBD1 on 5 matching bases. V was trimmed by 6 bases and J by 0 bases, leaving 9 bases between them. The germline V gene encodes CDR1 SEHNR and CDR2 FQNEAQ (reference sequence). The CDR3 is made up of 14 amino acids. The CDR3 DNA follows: TGTGCCAGCAGTCGGACAAGCTCTGGAAACACCATATATTTT. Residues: CASSRTSSGNTIYF. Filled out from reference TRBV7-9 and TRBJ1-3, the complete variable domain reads DTGVSQNPRHKITKRGQNVTFRCDPISEHNRLYWYRQTLGQGPEFLTYFQNEAQLEKSRLLSDRFSAERPKGSFSTLEIQRTEQGDSAMYLCASSRTSSGNTIYFGEGSWLTVV.

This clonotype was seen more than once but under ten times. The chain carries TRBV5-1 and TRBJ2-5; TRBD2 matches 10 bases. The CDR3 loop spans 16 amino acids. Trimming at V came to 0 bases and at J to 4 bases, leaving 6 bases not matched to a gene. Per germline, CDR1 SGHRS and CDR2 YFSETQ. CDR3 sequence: CASSLEAGGLRETQYF. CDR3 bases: TGCGCCAGCAGCTTGGAAGCGGGGGGGCTTCGAGAGACCCAGTACTTC.

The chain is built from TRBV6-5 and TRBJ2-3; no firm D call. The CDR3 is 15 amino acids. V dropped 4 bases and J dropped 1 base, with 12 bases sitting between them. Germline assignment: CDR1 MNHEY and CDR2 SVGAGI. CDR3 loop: CASSSGLKGTDTQYF. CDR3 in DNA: TGTGCCAGCAGTTCGGGTTTAAAGGGCACAGATACGCAGTATTTT.

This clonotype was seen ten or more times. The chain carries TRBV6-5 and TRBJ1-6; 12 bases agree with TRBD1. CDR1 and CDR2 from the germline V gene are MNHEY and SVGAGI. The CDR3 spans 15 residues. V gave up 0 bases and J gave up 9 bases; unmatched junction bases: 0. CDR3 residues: CASSYSGQGASPLHF. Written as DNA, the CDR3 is TGTGCCAGCAGTTACTCGGGACAGGGGGCTTCACCCCTCCACTTT.

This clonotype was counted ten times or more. As DNA, the CDR3 is TGTGCCACCAGTGATCCTGCTAGCGGGGGGAGTGAGACCCAGTACTTC. Amino acids: CATSDPASGGSETQYF. This chain links TRBV24-1 with TRBJ2-5, with 11 positions matching TRBD2. With V trimmed by 3 bases and J by 5 bases, 7 bases remained unmatched. Germline CDR1 and CDR2: KGHDR and SFDVKD. The CDR3 totals 16 residues.

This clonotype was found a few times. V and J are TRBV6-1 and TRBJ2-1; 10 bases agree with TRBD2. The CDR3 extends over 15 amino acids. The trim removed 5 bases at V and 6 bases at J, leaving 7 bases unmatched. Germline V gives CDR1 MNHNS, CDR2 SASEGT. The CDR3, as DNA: TGTGCCAGCAGTCAGGTGGCTAGCGGGAGCAATGAGCAGTTCTTC. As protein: CASSQVASGSNEQFF.

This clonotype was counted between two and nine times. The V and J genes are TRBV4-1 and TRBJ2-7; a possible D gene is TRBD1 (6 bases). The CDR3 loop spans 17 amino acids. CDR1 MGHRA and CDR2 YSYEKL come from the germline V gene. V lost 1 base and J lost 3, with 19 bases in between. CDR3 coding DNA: TGCGCCAGCAGCCAAGGCTCCGGGACAAACTACGACTACGAGCAGTACTTC. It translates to CASSQGSGTNYDYEQYF.

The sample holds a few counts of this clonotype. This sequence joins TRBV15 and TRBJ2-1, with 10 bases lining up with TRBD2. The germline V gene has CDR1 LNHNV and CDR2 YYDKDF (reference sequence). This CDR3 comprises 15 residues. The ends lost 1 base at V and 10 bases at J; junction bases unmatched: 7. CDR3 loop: CATSRAASGSREQFF. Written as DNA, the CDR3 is TGTGCCACCAGCAGAGCGGCTAGCGGGAGTAGGGAGCAGTTCTTC.

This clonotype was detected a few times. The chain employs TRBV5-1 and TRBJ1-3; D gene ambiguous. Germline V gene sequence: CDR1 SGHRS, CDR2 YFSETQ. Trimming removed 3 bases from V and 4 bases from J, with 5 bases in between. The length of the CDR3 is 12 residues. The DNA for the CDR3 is TGCGCCAGCAGCTCAGAGGGAAACACCATATATTTT. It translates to CASSSEGNTIYF.

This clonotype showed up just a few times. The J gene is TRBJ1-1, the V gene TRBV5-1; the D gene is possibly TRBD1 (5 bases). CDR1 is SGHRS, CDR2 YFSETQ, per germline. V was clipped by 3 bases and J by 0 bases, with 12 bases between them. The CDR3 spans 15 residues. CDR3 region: CASSSTGIMNTEAFF. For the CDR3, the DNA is TGCGCCAGCAGCTCCACAGGAATCATGAACACTGAAGCTTTCTTT.

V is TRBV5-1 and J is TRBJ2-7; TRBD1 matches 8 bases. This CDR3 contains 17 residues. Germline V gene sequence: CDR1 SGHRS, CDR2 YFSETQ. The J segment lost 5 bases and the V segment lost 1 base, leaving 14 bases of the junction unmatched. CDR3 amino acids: CASSLTPFQGATHEQYF. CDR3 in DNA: TGCGCCAGCAGCTTGACCCCCTTCCAGGGGGCTACACACGAGCAGTACTTC.

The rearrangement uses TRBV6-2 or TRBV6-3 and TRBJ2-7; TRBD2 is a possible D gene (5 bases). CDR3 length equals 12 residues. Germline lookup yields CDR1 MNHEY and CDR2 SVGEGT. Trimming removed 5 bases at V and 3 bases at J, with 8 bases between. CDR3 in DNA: TGTGCCAGCAGTATCGGGGTCTACGAGCAGTACTTC. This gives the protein CASSIGVYEQYF.

CDR3 nucleotides: TGTGCCAGCAGCACAGGGTTCGCTGGAAACACCATATATTTT. It translates to CASSTGFAGNTIYF. The chain is built from TRBV6-1 and TRBJ1-3; D may be TRBD1 (6 bases). CDR3 length: 14 residues. The germline V gene has CDR1 MNHNS and CDR2 SASEGT. Trimming shortened V by 6 bases and J by 2 bases, and 11 bases separated the two germline ends.

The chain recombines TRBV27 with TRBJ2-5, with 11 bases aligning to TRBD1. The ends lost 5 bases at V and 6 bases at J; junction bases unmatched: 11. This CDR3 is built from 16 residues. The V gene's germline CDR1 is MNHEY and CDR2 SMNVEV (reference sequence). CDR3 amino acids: CASSPEGQGVAKTQYF. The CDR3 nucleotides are TGTGCCAGCAGTCCCGAGGGACAGGGGGTAGCAAAGACCCAGTACTTC.

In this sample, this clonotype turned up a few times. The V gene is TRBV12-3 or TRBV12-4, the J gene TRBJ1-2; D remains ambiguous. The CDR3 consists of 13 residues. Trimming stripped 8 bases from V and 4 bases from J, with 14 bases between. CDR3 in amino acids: CASSAVRVYGYTF. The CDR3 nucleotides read TGTGCCAGCTCAGCGGTGAGGGTCTATGGCTACACCTTC.

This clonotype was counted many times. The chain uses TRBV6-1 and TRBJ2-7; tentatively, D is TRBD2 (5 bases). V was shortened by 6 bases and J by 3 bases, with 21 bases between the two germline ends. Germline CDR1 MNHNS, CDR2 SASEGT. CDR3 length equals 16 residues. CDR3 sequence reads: CASSLLLYSGNYEQYF. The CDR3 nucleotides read TGTGCCAGCAGCCTACTACTATATTCGGGGAACTACGAGCAGTACTTC.

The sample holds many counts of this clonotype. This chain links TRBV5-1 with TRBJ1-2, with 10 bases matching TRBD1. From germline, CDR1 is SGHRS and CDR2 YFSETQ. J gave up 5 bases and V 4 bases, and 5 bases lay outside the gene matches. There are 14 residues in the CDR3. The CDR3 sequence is CASSVGQGPYGYTF. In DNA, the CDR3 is TGCGCCAGCAGCGTGGGACAGGGGCCGTATGGCTACACCTTC.

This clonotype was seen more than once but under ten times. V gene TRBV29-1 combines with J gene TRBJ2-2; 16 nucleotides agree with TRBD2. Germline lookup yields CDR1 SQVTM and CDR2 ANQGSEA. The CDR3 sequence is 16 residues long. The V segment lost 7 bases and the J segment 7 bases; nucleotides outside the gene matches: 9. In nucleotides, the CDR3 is TGCAGCGCCTCCGGGACTAGCGGGAGGGCCGGCGGGGAGCTGTTTTTT. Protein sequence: CSASGTSGRAGGELFF.

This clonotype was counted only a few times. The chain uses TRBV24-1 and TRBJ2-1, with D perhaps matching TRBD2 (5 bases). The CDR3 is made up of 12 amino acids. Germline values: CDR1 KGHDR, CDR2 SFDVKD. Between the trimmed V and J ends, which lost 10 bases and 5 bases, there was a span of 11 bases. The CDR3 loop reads CATGRGNNEQFF. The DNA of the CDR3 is TGTGCCACAGGTCGGGGTAACAATGAGCAGTTCTTC.

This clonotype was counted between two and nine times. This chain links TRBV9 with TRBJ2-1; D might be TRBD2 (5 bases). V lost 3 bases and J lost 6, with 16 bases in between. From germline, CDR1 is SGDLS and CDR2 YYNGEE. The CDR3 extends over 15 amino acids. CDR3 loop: CASSGPGTRVNEQFF. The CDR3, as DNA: TGTGCCAGCAGCGGCCCTGGAACGAGGGTCAATGAGCAGTTCTTC.